Listed below are T cell receptor beta chains from one sample, sequenced in a study of T-cell reconstitution after alpha-beta-depleted transplantation in children. TCRdb reprocessed the PCR reads with MiXCR, giving one entry per CDR3 protein. The sample has 600,000 to 700,000 distinct CDR3 sequences, about 12% seen once. This specimen consisted of PBMCs, obtained before TCRalphabeta/CD19-depleted stem cell transplant. The source is a girl aged 2-15 years with congenital amegakaryocytic thrombocytopenia, due to receive a stem cell transplant. CDR3s leave out the opening cysteine and the closing phenylalanine or tryptophan. A D gene is named only where the DNA matches it firmly.

>TRBJ2-1|TRBV12-3/TRBV12-4|-
ASSFPTGILYNEQF
>TRBJ1-5|TRBV12-3/TRBV12-4|-
ASRFESNQPQH
>TRBJ2-7|TRBV7-2|-
ASSLGALASYEQY
>TRBJ1-2|TRBV28|TRBD1
AIMYGQGVRGYT
>TRBJ2-3|TRBV20-1|TRBD2
SARDQAGGGDTQY
>TRBJ1-3|TRBV5-6|TRBD1
ASSSGQLASSGNTIY
>TRBJ2-5|TRBV20-1|-
SASWSSWEDETQY
>TRBJ2-1|TRBV30|TRBD2
AWSVGVGGQVEQF
>TRBJ1-2|TRBV27|-
ASSLYGSRDGYT
>TRBJ2-1|TRBV4-1|TRBD1
ASSQDGTGSYNEQF
>TRBJ2-5|TRBV10-3|TRBD2
AISDQSGRGGSETQY
>TRBJ2-1|TRBV5-6|TRBD2
ASSLELAGEGNEQF
>TRBJ1-6|TRBV7-2|-
ASRQDGHGSPLH
>TRBJ1-1|TRBV5-1|TRBD1
ASSSGQGASEAF
>TRBJ2-7|TRBV3-1|TRBD1
ASTILGLTGTGGEQY
>TRBJ2-4|TRBV18|TRBD1
VSSPTDGQGGKNIQY
>TRBJ2-2|TRBV5-4|TRBD1
ASSALTGGGGELF
>TRBJ2-5|TRBV27|-
ASRALGQETQY
>TRBJ1-5|TRBV6-1|TRBD1
ASEIGTDDNQPQH
>TRBJ1-2|TRBV27|-
ASSSRRISGGGYT
>TRBJ1-2|TRBV9|-
ASSPGEQVGYT
>TRBJ2-3|TRBV5-1|-
ASRTESTDTQY
>TRBJ1-3|TRBV5-1|-
ASSSDSPSGNTIY
>TRBJ2-1|TRBV20-1|-
SLLVRDNEQF
>TRBJ2-7|TRBV5-1|TRBD1
ASSPSGTGFYEQY
>TRBJ1-2|TRBV12-3/TRBV12-4|-
ASSSSTNYGYT
>TRBJ2-3|TRBV20-1|TRBD1
SATTGTGGTDTQY
>TRBJ2-5|TRBV10-3|-
AISISGNPQETQY
>TRBJ1-1|TRBV7-6|-
ASSPRGWLAIRGTEAF
>TRBJ2-6|TRBV28|TRBD2
ASSFLAGVGANVLT
>TRBJ2-5|TRBV20-1|-
SASSPGRSQETQY
>TRBJ2-7|TRBV20-1|-
SAIVLSEQY
>TRBJ2-5|TRBV29-1|-
SVASRETQY
>TRBJ2-1|TRBV5-1|TRBD2
ASSLVAGAGEQF
>TRBJ2-7|TRBV20-1|-
SASVEAFTYEQY
>TRBJ1-3|TRBV28|-
ASSFGQSLGSGNTIY
>TRBJ2-5|TRBV24-1|TRBD2
ATSDPTSGSGETQY
>TRBJ2-3|TRBV4-2|-
ASSQTAGADTQY
>TRBJ2-7|TRBV3-1|-
ASSQDGDAEQY
>TRBJ2-5|TRBV6-2/TRBV6-3|TRBD2
ASSYGWLAGDFETQY
>TRBJ2-4|TRBV11-2|-
ASSLGGTRGNLAKNIQY
>TRBJ2-5|TRBV7-9|-
ASSFWEMRTQY
>TRBJ1-2|TRBV20-1|-
SAPVPGDYGYT
>TRBJ2-7|TRBV30|-
AFTGMGYEQY
>TRBJ1-2|TRBV7-2|-
ASSPLRGAVSYGYT
>TRBJ2-6|TRBV6-5|-
ASSYWGYLPTSGANVLT
>TRBJ2-1|TRBV7-2|-
ASSLGGSSNEQF
>TRBJ2-7|TRBV6-1|-
ASSNNRSPEYEQY